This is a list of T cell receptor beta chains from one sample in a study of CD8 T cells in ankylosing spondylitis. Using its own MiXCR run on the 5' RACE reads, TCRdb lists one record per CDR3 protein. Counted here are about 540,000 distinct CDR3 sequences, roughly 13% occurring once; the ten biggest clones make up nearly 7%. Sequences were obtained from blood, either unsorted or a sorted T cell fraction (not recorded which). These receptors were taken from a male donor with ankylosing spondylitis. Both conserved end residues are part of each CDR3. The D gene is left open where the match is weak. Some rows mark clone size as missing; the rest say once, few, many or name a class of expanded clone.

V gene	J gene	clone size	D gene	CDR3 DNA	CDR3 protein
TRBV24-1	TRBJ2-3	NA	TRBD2	TGTGCCACCAGTGATTTAAAGCGGGAGGGTGGAGATACGCAGTATTTT	CATSDLKREGGDTQYF
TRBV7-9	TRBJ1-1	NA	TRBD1	TGTGCCAGTGCTGTTAATTCCGGGACAGTAGGTGAAGCTTTCTTT	CASAVNSGTVGEAFF
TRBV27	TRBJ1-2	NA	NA	TGTGCCAGCATGACACAGGGATATGGCTACACCTTC	CASMTQGYGYTF
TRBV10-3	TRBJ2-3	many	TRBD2	TGTGCCATCAGTGAAGGCGGGAGACTCACAGATACGCAGTATTTT	CAISEGGRLTDTQYF
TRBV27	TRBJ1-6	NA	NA	TGTGCCAGCAGTTTGGCATGGGTGGGCTCACCCCTCCACTTT	CASSLAWVGSPLHF
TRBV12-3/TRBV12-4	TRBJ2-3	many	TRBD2	TGTGCCAGCAGTGGAGGACTAGTCTCCGCCGCGGCAGATACGCAGTATTTT	CASSGGLVSAAADTQYF
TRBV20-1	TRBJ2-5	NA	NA	TGCAGTGCGCGGACCAGGGGGGCAGAGACCCAGTACTTC	CSARTRGAETQYF
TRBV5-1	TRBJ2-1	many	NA	TGCGCCAGCAGCTTGGTTAGACAAGACGATGAGCAGTTCTTC	CASSLVRQDDEQFF
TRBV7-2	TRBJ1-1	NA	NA	TGTGCCAGCAGCTTAGAATTGAGGGCAGCCACTGAAGCTTTCTTT	CASSLELRAATEAFF
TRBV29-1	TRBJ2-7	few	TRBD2	TGCAGCGTTGATACTAGCGGGAGGGGGTACGAGCAGTACTTC	CSVDTSGRGYEQYF
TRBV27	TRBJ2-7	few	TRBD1	TGTGCCAGCAGTTTCGCGGCAGGGGGCTACGAGCAGTACTTC	CASSFAAGGYEQYF
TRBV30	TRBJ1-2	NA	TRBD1	TGTGCCTGCTCCCCCTGGACAGGGGGCGCCTATGGCTACACCTTC	CACSPWTGGAYGYTF
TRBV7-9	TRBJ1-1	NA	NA	TGTGCCAGCACTAAGGTGGCCGGCATCGGAGCTTTCTTT	CASTKVAGIGAFF
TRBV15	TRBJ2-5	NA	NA	TGTGCCACCAGCAGAGATCCAGGGCACGAGACCCAGTACTTC	CATSRDPGHETQYF
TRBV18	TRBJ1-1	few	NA	TGTGCCAGCTCAGCGGGGAGGGAGAACACTGAAGCTTTCTTT	CASSAGRENTEAFF
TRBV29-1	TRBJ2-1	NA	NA	TGCAGCGTTGAAGACAGCGACGCCAGCTCCTACAATGAGCAGTTCTTC	CSVEDSDASSYNEQFF
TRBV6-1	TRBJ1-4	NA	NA	TGTGCCAGCAGTGAAAGCGGGGGCTATGAAAAACTGTTTTTT	CASSESGGYEKLFF
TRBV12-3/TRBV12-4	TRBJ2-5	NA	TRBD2	TGTGCCAGCAGCCCTAGCGGGGGGCACCAAGAGACCCAGTACTTC	CASSPSGGHQETQYF
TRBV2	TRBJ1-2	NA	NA	TGTGCCAGCAGTCGAACCGGGACCAAAGTTAGCTACACCTTC	CASSRTGTKVSYTF
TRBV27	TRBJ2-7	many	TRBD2	TGTGCCATCCCGGGACTAGCGGCCGTTCCCTACTCCTACGAGCAGTACTTC	CAIPGLAAVPYSYEQYF
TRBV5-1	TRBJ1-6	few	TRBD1	TGCGCCAGCAGCTCTACAGGGGGTGGTAATTCACCCCTCCACTTT	CASSSTGGGNSPLHF
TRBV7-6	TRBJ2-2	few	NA	TGTGCCAGCAGCTTACAGCAAACCACCGGGGAGCTGTTTTTT	CASSLQQTTGELFF
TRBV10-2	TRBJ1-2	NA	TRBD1	TGCGCCAGCAGTGACGCGGGAGGGGGCGCGTCAAGTGGCTACACCTTC	CASSDAGGGASSGYTF
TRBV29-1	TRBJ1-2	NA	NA	TGCAGCGTTGAAGGGGGCAGGGGACTCTATGGCTACACCTTC	CSVEGGRGLYGYTF
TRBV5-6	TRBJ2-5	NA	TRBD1	TGTGCCAGCACCGGGACAGGTTTGCAGACCCAGTACTTC	CASTGTGLQTQYF
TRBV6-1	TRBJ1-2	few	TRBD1	TGTGCCAGCAGTGACCCGGGACAGGGATACGGCTACACCTTC	CASSDPGQGYGYTF